The subject of this entry is one T cell receptor beta chain. This record belongs to a study of blood T cell repertoires in COVID-19. Sequencing was performed with immunoSEQ multiplex PCR; in TCRdb, only in-frame clones are kept and a portion is missing. The data hold approximately 320,000 clones, with about nine tenths observed a single time. Input material: PBMCs or T cells enriched from blood (not recorded which). The receptor was derived from a man in his sixties who had recovered from COVID-19.

The CDR3 DNA is TGCGCCAGCAGCCATGGGACAGGGGGCGCGGGCACTGAAGCTTTCTTT. This codes for CASSHGTGGAGTEAFF. The V and J genes are TRBV4-3 and TRBJ1-1, with 12 bases fitting TRBD1. V lost 3 bases and J lost 4; bases outside the gene matches: 6. This CDR3 is 16 amino acids long. Germline assignment: CDR1 LGHNA and CDR2 YSLEER.